In its sample, the clone carrying this T cell receptor beta chain was seen many times. Its matching antigen is unknown. The data derive from a study of regulatory T cells in long-lasting Graves disease. Study-wide context: Recently diagnosed Graves' patients had received antithyroid drugs for under 3 months.

Regarding the study as a whole: Few sampled subjects may have lowered accuracy. Favored usage of TRBV28, TRBJ1-2 and TRBJ2-5 was recorded in persistent disease.

Arm-PCR of CDR3 regions and iRepertoire HTBI primers were used to build TCR beta libraries. MiXCR, applied by TCRdb to the multiplex PCR reads, yields one record per CDR3 protein. Among about 300,000 distinct CDR3 sequences listed, under 20% were seen once. V gave up 2 bases and J gave up 6 bases, with 23 bases separating them. CDR1 and CDR2 (germline): SGHVS, FQNEAQ. The CDR3 totals 18 residues. Time point described: newly diagnosed GD, antithyroid drugs for less than 3 months. With RNA extracted from PBMCs as input, the TCR library was made. Sequenced here: peripheral blood mononuclear cells (PBMCs), sampled at new diagnosis, from a patient treated with antithyroid drugs. The chain is built from TRBV7-8 and TRBJ2-1; D is perhaps TRBD1 or TRBD2 (5 bases each). This TCR derives from a female donor with Graves disease. Written as DNA, the CDR3 is TGTGCCAGCAGCTTATTCTCCGGGACCACCTTTCCCCTCAATGAGCAGTTCTTC. Translated: CASSLFSGTTFPLNEQFF.